The clone carrying this T cell receptor (beta chain) occurred many times. The antigen remains unidentified. This entry belongs to a study of T cells after yellow fever vaccination. It was through 5'RACE template switching that TCR cDNA was made, with a universal primer site and UMIs added. MiXCR, run by TCRdb on the 5' RACE reads, gives a single entry per CDR3 protein. The sample has roughly 49,000 distinct CDR3 sequences, roughly 7% seen once; the top ten hold around 28%. CDR3 length equals 17 residues. V lost 4 bases, J lost 0 bases, and 21 bases lay in between. Germline V gene sequence: CDR1 DFQATT, CDR2 SNEGSKA (reference sequence). Points from the study as a whole: Although most clonotypes did not, a small share appeared in both CD4 and CD8 compartments. Contaminants from the bulk population, in the form of abundant clonotypes, could be found in FACS-sorted repertoires.

V and J are TRBV20-1 and TRBJ1-1; possibly TRBD1 for D (5 bases). Sequencing was performed on CD8+ T cells sorted from PBMCs, taken less than 16 days after the first yellow fever vaccination. This TCR derives from a man between 18 and 35 years old who received the YFV17D yellow fever vaccine. The DNA for the CDR3 is TGCAGTGCTAATAGAGCGCGAACAGGAAATATGAACACTGAAGCTTTCTTT. Its protein product is CSANRARTGNMNTEAFF.